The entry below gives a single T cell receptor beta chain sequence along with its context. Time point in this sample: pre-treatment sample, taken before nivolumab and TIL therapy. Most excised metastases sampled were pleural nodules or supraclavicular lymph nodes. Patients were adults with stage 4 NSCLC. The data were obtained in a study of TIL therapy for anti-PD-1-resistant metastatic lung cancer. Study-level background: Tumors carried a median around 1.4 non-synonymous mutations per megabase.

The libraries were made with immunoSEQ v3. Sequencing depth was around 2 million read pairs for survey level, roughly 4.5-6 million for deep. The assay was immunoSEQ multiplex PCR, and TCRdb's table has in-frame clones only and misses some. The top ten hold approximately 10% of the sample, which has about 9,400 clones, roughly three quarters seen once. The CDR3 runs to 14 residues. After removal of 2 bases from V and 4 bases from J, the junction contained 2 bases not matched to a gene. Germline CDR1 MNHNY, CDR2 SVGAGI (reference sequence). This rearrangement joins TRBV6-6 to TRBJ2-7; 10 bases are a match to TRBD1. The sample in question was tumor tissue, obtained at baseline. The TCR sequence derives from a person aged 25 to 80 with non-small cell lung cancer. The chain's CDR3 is CASSYDRGPYEQYF. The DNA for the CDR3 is TGTGCCAGCAGTTACGACAGGGGGCCATACGAGCAGTACTTC.